Below are 11 T cell receptor beta chains sequenced from a single sample in a study of blood T cells in healthy people across ages. Then a second PCR, running roughly 7 to 11 cycles, was carried out with a sample-barcoded 5' primer and a J-beta primer mix. Via MiXCR, TCRdb re-called the 5' RACE reads, giving one row per CDR3 protein. The sample contains 590,000 or so distinct CDR3 sequences, about 30% of which appear only once. Sequenced sample: blood. Every receptor here comes from an elderly woman in good health.

The V and J genes are TRBV5-1 and TRBJ2-2; TRBD1 aligns across 9 bases. The CDR3 runs to 15 residues. With V trimmed by 6 bases and J by 7 bases, 10 bases remained unmatched. The germline V gene has CDR1 SGHRS and CDR2 YFSETQ. The CDR3 reads CASTISGQGIGELFF. The CDR3 nucleotides are TGCGCCAGCACCATTTCGGGACAGGGAATCGGGGAGCTGTTTTTT.

In its sample, this clonotype was seen many times. This rearrangement joins TRBV12-3 or TRBV12-4 to TRBJ2-5, with 10 bases that match TRBD1. With V trimmed by 3 bases and J by 4 bases, 5 bases remained unmatched. The CDR3 loop spans 15 amino acids. In DNA, the CDR3 is TGTGCCAGCAGTTTCTGGACAGGGGGTAGAGAGACCCAGTACTTC. Protein sequence: CASSFWTGGRETQYF.

This clonotype has more than one count but fewer than ten. The J gene is TRBJ2-7, the V gene TRBV5-6; TRBD2 aligns across 10 bases. Losses at the gene ends were 1 base for V and 7 bases for J; bases not matched to a gene: 11. CDR1 is SGHDT and CDR2 is YYEEEE in the germline V gene. The CDR3 contains 16 residues. The CDR3 DNA is TGTGCCAGCAGCTTGCCGGGGACTAGCGCATACAATGAGCAGTACTTC. It encodes CASSLPGTSAYNEQYF.

Ten or more counts support this clonotype. The V gene is TRBV7-2, the J gene TRBJ2-3; 7 bases match TRBD2. Trimming cost V 1 base and J 4 bases; bases outside gene matches: 8. Germline-derived CDR1 and CDR2 are SGHTA and FQGNSA. This CDR3 has 16 amino acids. The CDR3 nucleotides are TGTGCCAGCAGCTTAGTCGGAGCGGGGATCGCAGATACGCAGTATTTT. Translated, it gives CASSLVGAGIADTQYF.

V and J are TRBV2 and TRBJ1-1; tentative D call: TRBD1 (5 bases). Germline CDR1 reads SNHLY; CDR2 reads FYNNEI. V lost 0 bases and J lost 6, with 11 bases in between. This CDR3 is 14 amino acids long. CDR3 DNA: TGTGCCAGCAGTGAAGCGCGGGGCCGGGCTGAAGCTTTCTTT. It codes for CASSEARGRAEAFF. Filled out from reference TRBV2 and TRBJ1-1, the complete variable domain reads EPEVTQTPSHQVTQMGQEVILRCVPISNHLYFYWYRQILGQKVEFLVSFYNNEISEKSEIFDDQFSVERPDGSNFTLKIRSTKLEDSAMYFCASSEARGRAEAFFGQGTRLTVV.

The genes are TRBV7-9 and TRBJ1-4; possibly TRBD1 for D (6 bases). The CDR3 covers 14 residues. V was shortened by 3 bases and J by 4 bases, with 9 bases between the two germline ends. Germline V lookup: CDR1 SEHNR, CDR2 FQNEAQ (reference sequence). The CDR3 sequence: CASSLGHRNEKLFF. For the CDR3, the DNA is TGTGCCAGCAGCTTGGGACACCGTAATGAAAAACTGTTTTTT.

This clonotype has a handful of counts. CDR3 nucleotide sequence: TGTGCCAGCAGCCTCCAGGGGACTCAGCCCCAGCATTTT. It encodes CASSLQGTQPQHF. This chain links TRBV12-3 or TRBV12-4 with TRBJ1-5, with a weak D call TRBD1 (6 bases). The V end was cut by 6 bases, the J end by 6 bases, with 12 bases between. This CDR3 contains 13 residues.

V is TRBV7-2 and J is TRBJ2-1; D assignment may be TRBD1 or TRBD2 (5 bases each). Trimming took off 0 bases at V and 6 bases at J, with 15 bases between the two ends. The CDR3 length is 16 residues. Looked up from germline, CDR1 is SGHTA and CDR2 is FQGNSA. The CDR3 spells CASSLALQGRFNEQFF. The CDR3 bases are TGTGCCAGCAGCTTAGCTCTCCAGGGACGATTCAATGAGCAGTTCTTC.

This clonotype was counted many times. The rearrangement uses TRBV6-5 and TRBJ2-7; possible D gene TRBD1, 6 bases. V lost 9 bases to trimming and J lost 7 bases, with 19 bases between them. The CDR3 runs to 13 residues. Germline V CDR1 and CDR2: MNHEY, SVGAGI. Here the CDR3 reads CASLARGRKEQYF. DNA for the CDR3: TGTGCCAGTCTGGCCAGGGGCAGGAAAGAGCAGTACTTC.

In its sample, this clonotype was seen many times. V usage is TRBV7-2 and J usage is TRBJ2-3; D may be TRBD2 (6 bases). CDR3 length: 15 amino acids. V shed 5 bases and J shed 0 bases, with 12 bases lying between them. CDR1 is SGHTA and CDR2 is FQGNSA in the germline V gene. The DNA for the CDR3 is TGTGCCAGCAGCGCCGCCGGGACTAGCACAGATACGCAGTATTTT. Translating gives CASSAAGTSTDTQYF.

The rearrangement uses TRBV5-1 and TRBJ1-1, with no clear D. Germline V gene data show CDR1 as SGHRS and CDR2 as YFSETQ. CDR3 length: 15 amino acids. The V and J ends lost 0 bases and 0 bases respectively, with 9 bases between them. CDR3 sequence (DNA): TGCGCCAGCAGCTTGGAGCGGGGAATGAACACTGAAGCTTTCTTT. Translating it yields CASSLERGMNTEAFF.